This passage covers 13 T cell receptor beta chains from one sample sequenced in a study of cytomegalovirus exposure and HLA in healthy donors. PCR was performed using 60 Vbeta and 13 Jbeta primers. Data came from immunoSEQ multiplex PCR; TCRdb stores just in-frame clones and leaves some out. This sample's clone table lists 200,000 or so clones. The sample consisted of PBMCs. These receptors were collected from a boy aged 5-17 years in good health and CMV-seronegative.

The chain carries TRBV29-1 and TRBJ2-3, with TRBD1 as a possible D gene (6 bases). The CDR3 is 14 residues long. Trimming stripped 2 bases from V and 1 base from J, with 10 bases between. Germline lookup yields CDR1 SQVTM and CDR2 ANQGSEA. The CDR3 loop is CSVEPRQGTDTQYF. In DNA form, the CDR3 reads TGCAGCGTTGAACCTCGACAGGGCACAGATACGCAGTATTTT.

This chain's CDR3 is CSAQTWDRLSYEQYF. The DNA for the CDR3 is TGCAGCGCCCAAACCTGGGACAGACTTTCCTACGAGCAGTACTTC. The chain employs TRBV29-1 and TRBJ2-7; 7 bases are shared with TRBD1. The length of the CDR3 is 15 residues. Germline V CDR1 and CDR2: SQVTM, ANQGSEA. Trimming removed 7 bases from V and 1 base from J; junction bases left unmatched: 13.

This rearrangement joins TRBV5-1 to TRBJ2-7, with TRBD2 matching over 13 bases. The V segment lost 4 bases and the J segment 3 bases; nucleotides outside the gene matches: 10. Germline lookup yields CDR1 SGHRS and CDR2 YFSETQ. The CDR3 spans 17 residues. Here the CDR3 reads CASSGLTGLAGIYEQYF. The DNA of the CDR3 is TGCGCCAGCAGCGGACTCACGGGACTAGCGGGGATCTACGAGCAGTACTTC.

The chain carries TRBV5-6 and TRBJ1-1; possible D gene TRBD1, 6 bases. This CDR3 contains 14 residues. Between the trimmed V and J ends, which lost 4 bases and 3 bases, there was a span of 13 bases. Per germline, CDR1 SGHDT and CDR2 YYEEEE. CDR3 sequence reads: CASSIGTPYTEAFF. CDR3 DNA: TGTGCCAGCAGCATCGGGACACCTTACACTGAAGCTTTCTTT.

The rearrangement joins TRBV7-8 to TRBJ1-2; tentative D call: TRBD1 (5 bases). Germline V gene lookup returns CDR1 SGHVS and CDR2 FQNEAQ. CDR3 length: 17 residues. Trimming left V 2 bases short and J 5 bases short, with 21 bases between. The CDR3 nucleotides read TGTGCCAGCAGCTTAAACAGGATTAATACGGGGGGATATGGCTACACCTTC. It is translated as CASSLNRINTGGYGYTF.

The DNA of the CDR3 is TGCAGCGTTGGAGGGTCCACAGATACGCAGTATTTT. Translated: CSVGGSTDTQYF. The chain couples TRBV29-1 to TRBJ2-3, with TRBD2 as a possible D gene (5 bases). The germline V and J ends were trimmed by 4 bases and 2 bases, with 7 bases remaining between them. Germline-derived CDR1 and CDR2 are SQVTM and ANQGSEA. This CDR3 comprises 12 residues.

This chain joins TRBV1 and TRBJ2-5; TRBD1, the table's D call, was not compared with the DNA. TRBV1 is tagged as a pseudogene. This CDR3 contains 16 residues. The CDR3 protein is CTSSQGQGRMQETQYF. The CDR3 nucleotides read TGCACCAGCAGCCAGGGACAAGGACGTATGCAAGAGACCCAGTACTTC.

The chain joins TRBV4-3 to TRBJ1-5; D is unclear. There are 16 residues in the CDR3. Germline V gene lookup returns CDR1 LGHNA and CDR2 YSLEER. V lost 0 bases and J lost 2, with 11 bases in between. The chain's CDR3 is CASSQDLGGGNQPQHF. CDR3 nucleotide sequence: TGCGCCAGCAGCCAAGATTTGGGCGGGGGCAATCAGCCCCAGCATTTT.

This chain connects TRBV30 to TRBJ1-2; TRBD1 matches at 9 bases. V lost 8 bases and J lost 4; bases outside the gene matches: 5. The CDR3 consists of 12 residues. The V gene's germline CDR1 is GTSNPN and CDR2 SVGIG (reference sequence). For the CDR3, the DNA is TGTGCCGCACAGGGGGCCGTCTATGGCTACACCTTC. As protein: CAAQGAVYGYTF.

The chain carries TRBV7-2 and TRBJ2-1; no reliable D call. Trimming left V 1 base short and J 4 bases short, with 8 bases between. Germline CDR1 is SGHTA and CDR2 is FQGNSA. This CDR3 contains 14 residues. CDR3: CASSLGSTYNEQFF. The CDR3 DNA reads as TGTGCCAGCAGCTTAGGGTCCACATACAATGAGCAGTTCTTC.

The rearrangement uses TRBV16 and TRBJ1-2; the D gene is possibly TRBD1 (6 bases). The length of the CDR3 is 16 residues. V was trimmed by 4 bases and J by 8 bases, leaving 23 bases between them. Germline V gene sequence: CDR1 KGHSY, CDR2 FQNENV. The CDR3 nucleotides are TGTGCCAGCAGCCCGAAATATTTATCGCAGGGGCAAGGCTACACCTTC. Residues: CASSPKYLSQGQGYTF.

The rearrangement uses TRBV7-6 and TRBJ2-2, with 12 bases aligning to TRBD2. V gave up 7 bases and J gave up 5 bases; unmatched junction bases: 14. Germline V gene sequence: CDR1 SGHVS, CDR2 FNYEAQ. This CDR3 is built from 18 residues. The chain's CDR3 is CASTFGASGGAGTGELFF. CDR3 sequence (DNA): TGTGCCAGCACCTTCGGGGCTAGCGGGGGGGCAGGTACCGGGGAGCTGTTTTTT. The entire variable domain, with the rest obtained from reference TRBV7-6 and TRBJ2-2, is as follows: GAGVSQSPRYKVTKRGQDVALRCDPISGHVSLYWYRQALGQGPEFLTYFNYEAQQDKSGLPNDRFSAERPEGSISTLTIQRTEQRDSAMYRCASTFGASGGAGTGELFFGEGSRLTVL.

The CDR3 sequence is CASSSPSRGEDTGELFF. The CDR3 DNA reads as TGTGCCAGCAGTTCCCCGTCTCGGGGGGAGGACACCGGGGAGCTGTTTTTT. V usage is TRBV28 and J usage is TRBJ2-2; the match to TRBD2 covers 7 bases. CDR3 size: 17 residues. V lost 4 bases, J lost 3 bases, and 11 bases stayed unmatched. Germline lookup yields CDR1 MDHEN and CDR2 SYDVKM.